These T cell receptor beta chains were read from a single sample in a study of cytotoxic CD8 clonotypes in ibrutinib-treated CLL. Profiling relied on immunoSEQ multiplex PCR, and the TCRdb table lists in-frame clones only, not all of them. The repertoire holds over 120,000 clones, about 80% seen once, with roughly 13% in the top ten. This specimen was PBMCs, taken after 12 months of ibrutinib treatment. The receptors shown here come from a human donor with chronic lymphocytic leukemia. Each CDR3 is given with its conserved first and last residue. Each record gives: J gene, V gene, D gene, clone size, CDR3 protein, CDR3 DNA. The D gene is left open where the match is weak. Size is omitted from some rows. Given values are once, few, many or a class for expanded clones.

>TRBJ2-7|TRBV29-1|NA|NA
CSVEDLGGGPYEQYF
TGCAGCGTTGAAGATCTCGGCGGAGGACCCTACGAGCAGTACTTC
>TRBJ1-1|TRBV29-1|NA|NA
CSVEVVGADTEAFF
TGCAGCGTTGAAGTTGTAGGGGCGGACACTGAAGCTTTCTTT
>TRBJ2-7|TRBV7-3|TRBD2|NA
CASSRTSGSLHEQYF
TGTGCCAGCAGTAGGACTAGCGGGAGTCTACACGAGCAGTACTTC
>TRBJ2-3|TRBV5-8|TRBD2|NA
CASSLGLAGPTDTQYF
TGTGCCAGCAGCTTGGGACTAGCGGGGCCTACAGATACGCAGTATTTT
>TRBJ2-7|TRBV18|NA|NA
CASSPPNGLYEQYF
TGTGCCAGCTCACCACCAAACGGGCTCTACGAGCAGTACTTC
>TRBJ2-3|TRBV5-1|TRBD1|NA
CASAGTGGTDTQYF
TGCGCCAGCGCCGGGACAGGGGGCACAGATACGCAGTATTTT
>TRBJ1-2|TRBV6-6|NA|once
CAIMDSGTNYGYTF
TGTGCCATTATGGACTCCGGAACTAACTATGGCTACACCTTC
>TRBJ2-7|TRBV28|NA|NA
CASSTTGDPGYEQYF
TGTGCCAGCAGTACAACCGGCGACCCAGGGTACGAGCAGTACTTC
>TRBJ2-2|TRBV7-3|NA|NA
CASSTGVNTGELFF
TGTGCCAGCAGCACCGGGGTGAACACCGGGGAGCTGTTTTTT
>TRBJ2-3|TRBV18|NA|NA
CASSPPGTDTQYF
TGTGCCAGCTCGCCTCCGGGGACAGATACGCAGTATTTT
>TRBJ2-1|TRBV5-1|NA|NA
CASSLSPEYNEQFF
TGCGCCAGCAGCTTGAGCCCGGAGTACAATGAGCAGTTCTTC
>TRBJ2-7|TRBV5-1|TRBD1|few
CASSPQPGQEFF
TGCGCCAGCAGCCCGCAACCGGGACAGGAGTTCTTC
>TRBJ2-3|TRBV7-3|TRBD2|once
CASSFLAGGPADTQYF
TGTGCCAGCAGCTTCTTAGCGGGAGGGCCTGCAGATACGCAGTATTTT
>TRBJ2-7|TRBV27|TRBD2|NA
CASSRGLESYEQYF
TGTGCCAGCAGCCGCGGACTAGAATCCTACGAGCAGTACTTC
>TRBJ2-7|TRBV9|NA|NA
CASSPRTATYEQYF
TGTGCCAGCAGCCCTCGGACAGCCACCTACGAGCAGTACTTC
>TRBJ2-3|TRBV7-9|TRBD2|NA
CASRASTSGRGDTQYF
TGTGCCAGCAGAGCGTCAACTAGCGGAAGAGGGGATACGCAGTATTTT
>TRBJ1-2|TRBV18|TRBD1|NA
CASSRLGTGENYGYTF
TGTGCCAGCTCACGGCTCGGGACAGGGGAAAACTATGGCTACACCTTC
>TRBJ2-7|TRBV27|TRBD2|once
CASSLRLGLASYEQYF
TGTGCCAGCAGTTTACGTCTCGGACTAGCGTCTTACGAGCAGTACTTC
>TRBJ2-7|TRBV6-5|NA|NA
CASSYYGGGASYEQYF
TGTGCCAGCAGTTACTATGGCGGAGGGGCCTCCTACGAGCAGTACTTC
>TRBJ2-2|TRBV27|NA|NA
CASRRTGELFF
TGTGCCAGCAGAAGGACCGGGGAGCTGTTTTTT
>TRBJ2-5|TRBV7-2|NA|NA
CASGAGWETQYF
TGTGCCAGCGGGGCAGGGTGGGAGACCCAGTACTTC
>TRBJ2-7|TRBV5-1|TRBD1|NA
CASSNGQGAYEQYF
TGCGCCAGCAGCAACGGACAGGGGGCCTACGAGCAGTACTTC
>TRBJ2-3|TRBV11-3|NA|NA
CASRLDRSTDTQYF
TGTGCCAGCAGATTAGACAGAAGCACAGATACGCAGTATTTT
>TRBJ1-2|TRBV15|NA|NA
CATSVTNREGEGYTF
TGTGCCACCAGCGTAACGAACAGGGAGGGTGAGGGCTACACCTTC
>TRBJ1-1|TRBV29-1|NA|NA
CSGVLGTEAFF
TGCAGCGGGGTATTAGGAACTGAAGCTTTCTTT
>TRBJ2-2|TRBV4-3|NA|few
CASSQDTGVGGELFF
TGCGCCAGCAGCCAAGACACGGGCGTGGGTGGGGAGCTGTTTTTT
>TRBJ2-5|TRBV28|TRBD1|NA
CASSRLGTGRETQYF
TGTGCCAGCAGTCGCCTGGGGACAGGGCGAGAGACCCAGTACTTC
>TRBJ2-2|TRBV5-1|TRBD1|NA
CASTQLGQANAGELFF
TGCGCCAGCACCCAACTGGGACAGGCGAACGCCGGGGAGCTGTTTTTT
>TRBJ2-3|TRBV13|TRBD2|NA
CASSLKAGGATDTQYF
TGTGCCAGCAGCTTAAAAGCGGGAGGTGCCACAGATACGCAGTATTTT
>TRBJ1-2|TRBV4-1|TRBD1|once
CASSQGGLRGPLSAGGGYTF
TGCGCCAGCAGCCAGGGGGGACTTAGGGGGCCCCTCTCTGCCGGTGGTGGCTACACCTTC
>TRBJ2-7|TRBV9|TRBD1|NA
CASSGRQGTHF
TGTGCCAGCAGCGGTAGACAGGGTACACACTTC
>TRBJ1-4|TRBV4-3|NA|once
CASSQSPGGLFNEKLFF
TGCGCCAGCAGCCAATCGCCCGGGGGCCTCTTTAATGAAAAACTGTTTTTT
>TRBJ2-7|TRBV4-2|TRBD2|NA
CASSQEESAGSPSYEQYF
TGTGCCAGCAGCCAAGAGGAGTCAGCGGGGAGTCCATCCTACGAGCAGTACTTC
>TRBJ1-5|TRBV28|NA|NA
CASSPPVGRQSNQPQHF
TGTGCCAGCAGTCCCCCAGTGGGCAGGCAGAGCAATCAGCCCCAGCATTTT
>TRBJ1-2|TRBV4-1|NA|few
CASSQEPDTPNYGYTF
TGCGCCAGCAGCCAAGAACCCGACACCCCTAACTATGGCTACACCTTC
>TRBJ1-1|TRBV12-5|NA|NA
CASGLSNRWAFFF
TGTGCTAGTGGTTTGAGTAACAGGTGGGCTTTTTTCTTT
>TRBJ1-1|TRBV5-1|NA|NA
CASSFSGVTEAFF
TGCGCCAGCAGCTTCTCAGGGGTCACTGAAGCTTTCTTT
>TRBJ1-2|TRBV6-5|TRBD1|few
CASRIDRGFFGYTF
TGTGCCAGCAGAATCGACAGGGGGTTCTTTGGCTACACCTTC
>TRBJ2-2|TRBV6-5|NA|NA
CASSYSAGVGKELFF
TGTGCCAGCAGTTACTCGGCAGGCGTGGGAAAGGAGCTGTTTTTT
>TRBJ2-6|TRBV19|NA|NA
CASSINVGITRPSGANVLTF
TGTGCCAGTAGTATTAACGTGGGCATAACAAGGCCCTCTGGGGCCAACGTCCTGACTTTC
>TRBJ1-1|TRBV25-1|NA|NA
CASSDLPDTEAFF
TGTGCCAGCAGTGATCTTCCGGACACTGAAGCTTTCTTT
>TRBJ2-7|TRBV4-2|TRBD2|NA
CASSQGTSWFYEQYF
TGTGCCAGCAGCCAAGGGACTAGCTGGTTCTACGAGCAGTACTTC
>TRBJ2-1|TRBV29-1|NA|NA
CSVARAPGNEQFF
TGCAGCGTTGCACGAGCGCCAGGCAATGAGCAGTTCTTC
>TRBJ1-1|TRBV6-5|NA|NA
CASRSDMNTEAFF
TGTGCCAGCAGATCAGACATGAACACTGAAGCTTTCTTT
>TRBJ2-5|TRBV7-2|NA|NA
CASSSQVRWETQYF
TGTGCCAGCAGCTCCCAAGTAAGGTGGGAGACCCAGTACTTC
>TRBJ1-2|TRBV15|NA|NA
CATSSRLGAGDGYTF
TGTGCCACCAGCAGCCGGCTGGGGGCTGGGGATGGCTACACCTTC
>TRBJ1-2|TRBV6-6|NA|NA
CASSEFGGPHGYTF
TGTGCCAGCAGCGAGTTTGGGGGGCCCCATGGCTACACCTTC
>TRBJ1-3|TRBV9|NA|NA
CASSALPSGPGNTIYF
TGTGCCAGCAGCGCCCTCCCTTCTGGGCCTGGAAACACCATATATTTT
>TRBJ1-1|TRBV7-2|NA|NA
CASSRNPGATEAFF
TGTGCCAGCAGCCGAAATCCAGGGGCCACTGAAGCTTTCTTT
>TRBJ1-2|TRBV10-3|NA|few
CAISAGYSGYTF
TGTGCCATCAGTGCCGGGTATTCTGGCTACACCTTC
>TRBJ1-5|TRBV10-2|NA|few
CASSESGPQHF
TGCGCCAGCAGTGAGTCGGGGCCCCAGCATTTT
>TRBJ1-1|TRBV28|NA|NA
CASSTGTDNTEAFF
TGTGCCAGCAGTACCGGGACGGATAACACTGAAGCTTTCTTT
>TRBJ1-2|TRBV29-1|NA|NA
CSVEPDHSYGYTF
TGCAGCGTTGAACCGGATCACTCCTATGGCTACACCTTC
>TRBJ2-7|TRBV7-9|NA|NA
CASSFDSAYEQYF
TGTGCCAGCAGCTTTGACTCAGCCTACGAGCAGTACTTC
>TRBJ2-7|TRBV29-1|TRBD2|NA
CSVEVSDGTSGNLYEQYF
TGCAGCGTTGAGGTATCCGACGGGACTAGCGGGAACCTCTACGAGCAGTACTTC
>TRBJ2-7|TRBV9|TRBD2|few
CASSVEDWSGRTTYEQYF
TGTGCCAGCAGCGTAGAGGATTGGAGCGGGAGAACTACCTACGAGCAGTACTTC
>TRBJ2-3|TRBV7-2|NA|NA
CASSLAGVGDTQYF
TGTGCCAGCAGCTTAGCAGGGGTTGGAGATACGCAGTATTTT
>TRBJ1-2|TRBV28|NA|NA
CASSLRLGGAGYGYTF
TGTGCCAGCAGTTTAAGGTTGGGGGGGGCGGGCTATGGCTACACCTTC
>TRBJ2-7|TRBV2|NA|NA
CASSEVRTISYEQYF
TGTGCCAGCAGTGAGGTCAGGACGATCTCCTACGAGCAGTACTTC